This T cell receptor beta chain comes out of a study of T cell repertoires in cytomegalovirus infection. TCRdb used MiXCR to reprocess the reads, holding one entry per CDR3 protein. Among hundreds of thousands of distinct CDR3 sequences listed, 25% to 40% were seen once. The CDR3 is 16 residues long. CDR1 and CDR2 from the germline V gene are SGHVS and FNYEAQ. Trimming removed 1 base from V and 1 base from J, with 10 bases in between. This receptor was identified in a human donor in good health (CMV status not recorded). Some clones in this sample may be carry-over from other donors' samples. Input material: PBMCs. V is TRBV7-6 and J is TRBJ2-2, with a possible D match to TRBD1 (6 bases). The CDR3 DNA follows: TGTGCCAGCAGCTTAGTTCACAGGGTGAACACCGGGGAGCTGTTTTTT. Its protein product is CASSLVHRVNTGELFF.